These T cell receptor beta chains were read from a single sample in a study of CD8 T cells in Susac syndrome. One entry per CDR3 protein, called by TCRdb with MiXCR from the immunoSEQ multiplex PCR reads. The table lists about 180,000 distinct CDR3 sequences, roughly 95% of them singletons. Sequenced: CD8+ T cells from PBMCs. These receptors were collected from a human donor with multiple sclerosis. Each CDR3 is given with its conserved first and last residue. Fields, in order: V gene, clone size, D gene, J gene, CDR3 DNA, CDR3 protein. A D gene is named only where the DNA matches it firmly. Clone size is given for some rows only: seen once, a few or many times, or a class if the clone is expanded.

TRBV9	.	.	TRBJ1-2	TGTGCCAGCAGCGCGCCACAGGCGCAGAACTATGGCTACACCTTC	CASSAPQAQNYGYTF
TRBV5-1	.	.	TRBJ2-1	TGCGCCAGCAGCTTGGCCAGGGGACGCTCCTACAATGAGCAGTTCTTC	CASSLARGRSYNEQFF
TRBV9	.	TRBD1	TRBJ2-7	TGTGCCAGCAGCAGAGGGGGACAGGGGTTTTCCTACGAGCAGTACTTC	CASSRGGQGFSYEQYF
TRBV7-9	once	.	TRBJ2-5	TGTGCCAGCAGCTTAGGGTTGGGCTCTCCGATCTCCAAAGAGACCCAGTACTTC	CASSLGLGSPISKETQYF
TRBV27	.	.	TRBJ2-3	TGTGCCAGCAGTGGACAGTTCCGGCAGTATTTT	CASSGQFRQYF
TRBV5-1	.	.	TRBJ2-3	TGCGCCAGCAGCCCGAGGTTTTCACCTAACACAGATACGCAGTATTTT	CASSPRFSPNTDTQYF
TRBV30	.	.	TRBJ2-1	TGTGCCTGGAGCCCGACGTCCTACAATGAGCAGTTCTTC	CAWSPTSYNEQFF
TRBV6-1	once	.	TRBJ2-7	TGTGCCAGCATGAACGGACAGTACTTC	CASMNGQYF
TRBV5-1	once	TRBD2	TRBJ2-7	TGCGCCAGCAGCTCAATAGCGGGAGTGCCCCACGAGCAGTACTTC	CASSSIAGVPHEQYF
TRBV20-1	.	TRBD2	TRBJ2-7	TGCAGTGCTAGAACTAGCGAAGACTACGAGCAGTACTTC	CSARTSEDYEQYF
TRBV12-3/TRBV12-4	once	TRBD1	TRBJ2-4	TGTGCCAGCAGTTTAAAGGGGGCCGAGGACAAAAACATTCAGTACTTC	CASSLKGAEDKNIQYF
TRBV20-1	.	.	TRBJ2-1	TGCAGTGCTAGGGCGGGTACTTACAATGAGCAGTTCTTC	CSARAGTYNEQFF
TRBV3-1	.	.	TRBJ1-1	TGTGCCAGCAGCCAAGACCCAGTGAACACTGAAGCTTTCTTT	CASSQDPVNTEAFF
TRBV19	.	TRBD2	TRBJ2-1	TGTGCCAGTAGTATGGCGGGAGAAGCGTACAATGAGCAGTTCTTC	CASSMAGEAYNEQFF
TRBV27	.	.	TRBJ1-2	TGTGCCAGCAGTTCGGCGCTGAACTATGGCTACACCTTC	CASSSALNYGYTF
TRBV3-1	.	.	TRBJ2-5	TGTGCCAGCAGCCAAGATGGGTGGGGGCTAAGAGACCAAGAGACCCAGTACTTC	CASSQDGWGLRDQETQYF
TRBV13	.	.	TRBJ2-3	TGTGCCAGCAGCCCAAGGGGAGATACGCAGTATTTT	CASSPRGDTQYF
TRBV3-1	once	TRBD1	TRBJ2-7	TGTGCCAGCAGCCAGAGGGACAGGGACTTCTACGAGCAGTACTTC	CASSQRDRDFYEQYF
TRBV5-4	.	.	TRBJ2-1	TGTGCCAGCAGCCCCATCGGGGGCTCCTACAATGAGCAGTTCTTC	CASSPIGGSYNEQFF
TRBV27	.	.	TRBJ2-6	TGTGCCAGCAGTTCCCTTGGACGGAATACTGGGGCCAACGTCCTGACTTTC	CASSSLGRNTGANVLTF
TRBV13	.	TRBD2	TRBJ2-1	TGTGCCAGCAGCTTAAGGGCTAGCGGGGGCTGGAATGAGCAGTTCTTC	CASSLRASGGWNEQFF
TRBV4-1	once	.	TRBJ1-5	TGCGCCAGCAGCGGGATCGGGATAAATCAGCCCCAGCATTTT	CASSGIGINQPQHF
TRBV9	.	TRBD2	TRBJ2-7	TGTGCCAGCAGCCCCACTCTAGCGGGGGGCTCCTACGAGCAGTACTTC	CASSPTLAGGSYEQYF
TRBV29-1	.	TRBD1	TRBJ1-1	TGCAGCGTCGGACAGGGTGGAGTGTGGACTGAAGCTTTCTTT	CSVGQGGVWTEAFF
TRBV20-1	.	TRBD2	TRBJ2-7	TGCAGTGCTAGAGAGAATACTCCTAGCGGGAGGTGGTACGAGCAGTACTTC	CSARENTPSGRWYEQYF
TRBV7-9	.	.	TRBJ2-1	TGTGCCAGCAGGCGAGGGGCATCACTCTACAATGAGCAGTTCTTC	CASRRGASLYNEQFF
TRBV5-6	.	.	TRBJ2-4	TGTGCCAGCAGCTTGAGCCTGGAGTTTAACATTCAGTACTTC	CASSLSLEFNIQYF
TRBV27	once	.	TRBJ2-7	TGTGCCAGCAGTCTGGGAGGACTCGGCGACGAGCAGTACTTC	CASSLGGLGDEQYF
TRBV25-1	.	.	TRBJ2-4	TGTGCCAGCCGGGGGCCTGGGTTGGCCAAAAACATTCAGTACTTC	CASRGPGLAKNIQYF
TRBV3-1	.	.	TRBJ1-4	TGTGCCAGCAGCCAACAACCACAGAATGAAAAACTGTTTTTT	CASSQQPQNEKLFF
TRBV3-1	.	TRBD2	TRBJ2-1	TGTGCCAGCAGCCAAGAATTAGGACTAGTGCACAATGAGCAGTTCTTC	CASSQELGLVHNEQFF
TRBV4-2	.	.	TRBJ1-2	TGTGCCAGCAGTATTGCGGGGACTCACTATGGCTACACCTTC	CASSIAGTHYGYTF
TRBV12-3/TRBV12-4	.	.	TRBJ2-7	TGTGCCAGCAGTTTAAACAGGGATCCGGACGAGCAGTACTTC	CASSLNRDPDEQYF
TRBV18	.	.	TRBJ2-5	TGTGCCAGCTCACCCCCTGGGGAGACCCAGTACTTC	CASSPPGETQYF
TRBV6-5	.	.	TRBJ2-7	TGTGCCAGCAGTTACAAGGAGAGCTCCTACGAGCAGTACTTC	CASSYKESSYEQYF
TRBV20-1	once	.	TRBJ2-1	TGCAGTGCTAGCCCCGAAGGCGAGATAGATTCGATGGAGCAGTTCTTC	CSASPEGEIDSMEQFF
TRBV5-1	.	.	TRBJ1-2	TGCGCCAGCAGCTTAATGAGGTCAGGGGACGGCTACACCTTC	CASSLMRSGDGYTF
TRBV20-1	.	TRBD2	TRBJ2-5	TGCAGTGCTAGGGAGCGGGGGTTTGGAGAGACCCAGTACTTC	CSARERGFGETQYF
TRBV27	once	.	TRBJ2-7	TGTGCCAGCAGTTTAAGCAGGGTGCCCTCCTACGAGCAGTACTTC	CASSLSRVPSYEQYF
TRBV18	.	.	TRBJ2-4	TGTGCCAGCTCACCAACGGCAGACGTTAGTCCGGCCAAAAACATTCAGTACTTC	CASSPTADVSPAKNIQYF
TRBV5-6	.	TRBD2	TRBJ2-7	TGTGCCAGCAGCTTGGGCTCTAGCGGAACCTCCTTC	CASSLGSSGTSF
TRBV27	few	.	TRBJ2-7	TGTGCCAGCAGTTTATGGGGGAGCTCCTACGAGCAGTACTTC	CASSLWGSSYEQYF
TRBV29-1	.	.	TRBJ2-1	TGCAGCGTTGAGGTTGTGGAGGAGCAGTTCTTC	CSVEVVEEQFF
TRBV28	.	.	TRBJ2-5	TGTGCCAGCAGTTTAGTTGGGGAATCAGAGACCCAGTACTTC	CASSLVGESETQYF